This TCR beta chain was observed in a study of T cell responses to AZD1222 COVID-19 vaccine. The study's findings and limits: Unmutated variant regions are reportedly targeted by nearly half of spike-specific TCRs. Sampling that yielded the repertoires occurred only after the peak T cell response.

CDR1 LGHNA and CDR2 YNFKEQ come from the germline V gene. Trimming left V 6 bases short and J 1 base short, with 9 bases between. The CDR3 sequence is 13 residues long. Of note for this clone: Its antigen is unknown.

TCRdb's table, derived via immunoSEQ multiplex PCR, lists solely in-frame clones and lacks some. The repertoire has 95,000 to 150,000 clones, around 89% of them found once; the top ten carry over 3%. This receptor was identified in an adult in good health. Source: peripheral blood, taken on day 0 of AZD1222 vaccination. V gene TRBV4-2 combines with J gene TRBJ1-1; D gene unclear. The CDR3 DNA reads TGTGCCAGCAGTCCCGACGGGAACACTGAAGCTTTCTTT. This gives the protein CASSPDGNTEAFF.